This T cell receptor (beta chain) is drawn from a study of Ad26.COV2.S vaccination and SARS-CoV-2 variants (TCRdb year 2021). About the study as a whole: Vaccine-arm donors were drawn from COV1001, a multicentre, randomized, double-blind, placebo-controlled phase I-IIa trial of Ad26.COV2.S in healthy adults. Ad26.COV2.S was administered intramuscularly at 5 x 10^10 or 1 x 10^11 viral particles, either as a single shot or as two shots given 56 days apart. Sequencing of the TCRbeta repertoire served to evaluate the specificity and breadth of SARS-CoV-2-reactive T cell receptors following Ad26.COV2.S vaccination. A total of 32 samples were included in the TCR-sequenced set, comprising approximately 20 Ad26.COV2.S vaccine recipients, 5 placebo recipients and 8 SARS-CoV-2 convalescent individuals. Trial participants were randomized into five groups of five: low-dose or high-dose Ad26.COV2.S given once or twice, or placebo on both occasions. Investigators remained blinded to trial group allocation during experiments and outcome assessment.

The meaning of the sample's treatment or condition label: about 20 received Ad26.COV2.S at low or high dose, single or two shots; roughly five received placebo; per-sample allocation not given. Repertoires of vaccine and placebo recipients were sequenced from samples collected on day 63 after the first injection. Cohort 1b enrolled roughly 25 adults aged 18-55 years at a single site in Boston, USA, between 29 July and 7 August 2020. Ad26.COV2.S was a replication-incompetent adenovirus type 26 vector expressing a prefusion-stabilized SARS-CoV-2 spike protein from the original Wuhan strain. TCRbeta CDR3 regions were sequenced with the immunoSEQ Assay. After extraction, genomic DNA underwent amplification by bias-controlled multiplex PCR, followed by high-throughput sequencing. As for how the authors treated the data: To quantify the absolute abundance of every unique TCRbeta CDR3 region, sequences were collapsed and filtered. Usable DNA was measured by amplifying reference genes present in all nucleated cells, and TCRbeta template counts were normalized to that usable DNA to estimate T cell fraction. Repertoire TCRs were annotated as SARS-CoV-2-specific by exact matching of V gene, CDR3 amino acid sequence and J gene to a known reactive TCR set. The reference SARS-CoV-2 TCR set came from MIRA and was filtered for enrichment in COVID-19-positive ImmuneCODE repertoires, removing public or cross-reactive TCRs. Based on the MIRA antigens, annotated TCRs were further analysed at the level of specific ORF or position within ORF. Depth was the summed frequency of annotated unique rearrangements, while breadth was defined as annotated unique rearrangements over total unique productive rearrangements. TCR breadth was compared between groups using two-sided Wilcoxon rank-sum tests. This is the immuneACCESS table as TCRdb keeps it, with only in-frame sequences that have V and J called. A part of the clones is gone; compared with another copy, unresolved V genes explain less than half, and the rest is unexplained. That table gives V, J and clone size, and the DNA gave D and trimming. This sample gives some 520,000 clones in total; 87% of them show up just once. Of the sample, around 13% falls within the top ten clones.

The germline V gene (reference sequence) yields LNHDA for CDR1 and SQIVND for CDR2. The CDR3 sequence holds 15 residues, the cysteine and phenylalanine included. The sequence is cut down to CDR3 DNA, 45 bases in frame from base 1. V trim: 5 bases; J trim: 5 bases; unmatched bases: 7. Points the paper makes about the study in general: After vaccination, spike-specific CD8+ and CD4+ T cell responses were reported to show substantial breadth. Comparable non-spike TCR breadth was observed between vaccine and placebo recipients, consistent with only spike being contained in the vaccine. The study lacked the statistical power to compare responses across vaccine doses or regimens. The authors noted that the TCR breadth and depth analyses may have underestimated total T cell responses. Higher spike-specific TCR breadth was observed in Ad26.COV2.S recipients than in placebo recipients (P = 0.0014).

A note on this clone: Its target antigen remains unknown. No per-base quality is available; no much larger clone lies one base away.

Rearrangement joined TRBV19 to TRBJ1-4; 8 bases in the middle match TRBD1. The source was peripheral blood, collected in a trial of Ad26.COV2.S vaccine versus placebo. This receptor was identified in a person between 18 and 65 years old who received the Ad26.COV2.S COVID-19 vaccine or a placebo. DNA sequence: TGTGCCAGTAGTTCCGCGGGACAGGCAAATGAAAAACTGTTTTTT. This encodes CASSSAGQANEKLFF.